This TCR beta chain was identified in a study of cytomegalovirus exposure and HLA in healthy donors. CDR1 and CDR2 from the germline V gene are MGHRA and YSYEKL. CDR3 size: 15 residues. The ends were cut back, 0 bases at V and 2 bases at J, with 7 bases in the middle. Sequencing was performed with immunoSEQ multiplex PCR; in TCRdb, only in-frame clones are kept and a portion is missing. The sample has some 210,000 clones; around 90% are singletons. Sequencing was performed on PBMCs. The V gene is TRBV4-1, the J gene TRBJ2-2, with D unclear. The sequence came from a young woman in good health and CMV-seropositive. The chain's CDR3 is CASSQESTNTGELFF. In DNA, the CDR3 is TGCGCCAGCAGCCAAGAGAGTACTAACACCGGGGAGCTGTTTTTT.